This TCR beta chain was documented in a study of blood T cell repertoires in COVID-19. The wider study: T cells, B-cell-depleted T cells, or PBMCs supplied cDNA or gDNA.

J gave up 8 bases and V 4 bases, and 8 bases lay outside the gene matches. Germline assignment: CDR1 SGHNT and CDR2 YYREEE (reference sequence). CDR3 size: 15 residues. Study processing details: Scientists estimated how many nucleated cells there were by amplifying reference gene primers. Repertoires were generated with immunoSEQ multiplex PCR, while TCRdb's copy carries only in-frame clones and drops some. V, J and clone size are those of that table, while D and trimming were read from the DNA. The sample lists about 52,000 clones, about four fifths occurring once. The clonotype comes from an elderly woman with COVID-19, enrolled during active disease. The J gene is TRBJ2-1, the V gene TRBV5-4, with TRBD2 matching 11 bases. The sample taken for sequencing was peripheral blood. CDR3 residues: CASSPWVAGGDEQFF. DNA of the CDR3: TGTGCCAGCAGCCCGTGGGTAGCGGGGGGGGATGAGCAGTTCTTC. The full variable domain, in which reference TRBV5-4 and TRBJ2-1 provide the parts outside the CDR3, is ETGVTQSPTHLIKTRGQQVTLRCSSQSGHNTVSWYQQALGQGPQFIFQYYREEENGRGNFPPRFSGLQFPNYSSELNVNALELDDSALYLCASSPWVAGGDEQFFGPGTRLTVL.